This T cell receptor (beta chain) comes out of a study of CD8+CD57+ T cells in acquired aplastic anemia. Study-level background: Recorded DNA amounts for sorted CD4+ and CD8+ cells had an average of approximately 3 ug. Average CD4+ read depth in healthy donors was 11 million or so reads.

As concerns this clonotype: Antigen unknown.

The CDR3 covers 15 residues. Trimming stripped 0 bases from V and 3 bases from J, with 12 bases between. Germline CDR1 SGHTA, CDR2 FQGNSA. Study conclusions and caveats: Controls and patients did not differ significantly in CD8+ Simpson's diversity. It was found that under 30 CD8+ CDR3 sequences were shared between patients and controls.

TCR beta VDJ combinations and CDR3 sequences were profiled from genomic DNA. TCRdb processed the reads anew with MiXCR; each CDR3 protein has one entry. The repertoire consists of 400,000 to 450,000 distinct CDR3 sequences, with about two thirds occurring once and the leading ten covering under 4.5%. This chain uses TRBV7-2 with TRBJ2-7; D is uncertain. The clonotype originates from a human donor in good health, serving as a control. The specimen was sorted CD4+, CD8+, or CD8+CD57+ T cells (not recorded which) from PBMCs. Here the CDR3 reads CASSLALTNYYEQYF. CDR3 bases: TGTGCCAGCAGCTTAGCCTTGACAAACTACTACGAGCAGTACTTC.